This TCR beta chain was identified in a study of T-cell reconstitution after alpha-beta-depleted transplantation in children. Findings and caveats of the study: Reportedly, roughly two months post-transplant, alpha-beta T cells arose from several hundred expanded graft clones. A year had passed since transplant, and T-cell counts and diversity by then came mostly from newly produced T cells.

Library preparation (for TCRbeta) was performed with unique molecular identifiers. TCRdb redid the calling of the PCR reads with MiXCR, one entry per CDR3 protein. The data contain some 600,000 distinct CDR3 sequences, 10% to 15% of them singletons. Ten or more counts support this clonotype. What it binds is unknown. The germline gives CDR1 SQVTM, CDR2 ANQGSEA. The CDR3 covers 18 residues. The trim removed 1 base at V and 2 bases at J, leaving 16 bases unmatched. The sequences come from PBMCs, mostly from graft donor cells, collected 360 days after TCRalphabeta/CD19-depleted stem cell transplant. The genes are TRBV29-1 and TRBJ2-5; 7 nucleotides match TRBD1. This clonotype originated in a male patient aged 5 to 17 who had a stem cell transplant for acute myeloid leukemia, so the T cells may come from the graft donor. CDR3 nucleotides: TGCAGCGTTGAAGGAGCCCGTAACAGGGGTCTATCTCAAGAGACCCAGTACTTC. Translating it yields CSVEGARNRGLSQETQYF.